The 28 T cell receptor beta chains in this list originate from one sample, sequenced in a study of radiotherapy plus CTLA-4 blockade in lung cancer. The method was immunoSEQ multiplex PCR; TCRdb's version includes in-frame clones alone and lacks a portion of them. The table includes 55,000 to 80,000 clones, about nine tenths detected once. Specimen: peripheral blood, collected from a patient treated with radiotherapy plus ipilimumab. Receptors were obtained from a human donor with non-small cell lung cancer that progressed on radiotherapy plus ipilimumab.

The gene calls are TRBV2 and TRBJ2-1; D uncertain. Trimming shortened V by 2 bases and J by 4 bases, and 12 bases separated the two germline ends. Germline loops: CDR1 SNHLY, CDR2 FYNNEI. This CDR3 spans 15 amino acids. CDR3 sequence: CASSEFVREYNEQFF. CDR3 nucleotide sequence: TGTGCCAGCAGTGAATTTGTGAGAGAATACAATGAGCAGTTCTTC. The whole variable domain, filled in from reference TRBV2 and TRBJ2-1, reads EPEVTQTPSHQVTQMGQEVILRCVPISNHLYFYWYRQILGQKVEFLVSFYNNEISEKSEIFDDQFSVERPDGSNFTLKIRSTKLEDSAMYFCASSEFVREYNEQFFGPGTRLTVL.

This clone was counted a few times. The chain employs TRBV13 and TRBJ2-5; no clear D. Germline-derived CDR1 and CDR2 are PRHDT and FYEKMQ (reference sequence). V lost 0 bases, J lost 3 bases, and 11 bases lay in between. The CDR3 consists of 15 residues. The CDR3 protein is CASSLGLPLEETQYF. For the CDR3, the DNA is TGTGCCAGCAGCTTAGGTTTACCCCTGGAAGAGACCCAGTACTTC.

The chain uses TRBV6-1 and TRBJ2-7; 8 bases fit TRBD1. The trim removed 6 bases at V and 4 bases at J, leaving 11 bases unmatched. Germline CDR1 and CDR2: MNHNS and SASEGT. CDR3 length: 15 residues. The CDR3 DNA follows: TGTGCCAGCAGCGAAACGGGACAGGCCCAATACGAGCAGTACTTC. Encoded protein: CASSETGQAQYEQYF.

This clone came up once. CDR3 bases: TGCGCCAGCAGCCAAGAAGGGAGCGGGGCCTACGAGCAGTACGTC. This sequence encodes CASSQEGSGAYEQYV. The rearrangement links TRBV4-1 to TRBJ2-7; 7 bases are shared with TRBD2. The germline V gene has CDR1 MGHRA and CDR2 YSYEKL. CDR3 length: 15 amino acids. The ends lost 0 bases at V and 2 bases at J; junction bases unmatched: 4.

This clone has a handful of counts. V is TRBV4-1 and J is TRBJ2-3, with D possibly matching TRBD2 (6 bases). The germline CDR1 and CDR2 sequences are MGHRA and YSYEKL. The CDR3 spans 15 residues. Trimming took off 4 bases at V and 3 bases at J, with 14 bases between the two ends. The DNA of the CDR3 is TGCGCCAGCAGCCTCAGGGCGGAGGGAACAGATACGCAGTATTTT. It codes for CASSLRAEGTDTQYF.

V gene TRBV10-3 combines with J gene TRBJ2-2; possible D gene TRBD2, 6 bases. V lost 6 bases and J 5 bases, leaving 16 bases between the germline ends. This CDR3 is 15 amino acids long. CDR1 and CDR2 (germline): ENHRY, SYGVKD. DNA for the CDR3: TGTGCCATCAGAACCTCTGTTGGGAGGACCGGGGAGCTGTTTTTT. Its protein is CAIRTSVGRTGELFF.

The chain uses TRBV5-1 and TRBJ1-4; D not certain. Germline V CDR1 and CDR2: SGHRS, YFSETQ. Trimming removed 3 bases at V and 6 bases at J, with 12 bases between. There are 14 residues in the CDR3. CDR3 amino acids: CASSWGSPDEKLFF. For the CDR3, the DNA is TGCGCCAGCAGCTGGGGTTCCCCCGATGAAAAACTGTTTTTT.

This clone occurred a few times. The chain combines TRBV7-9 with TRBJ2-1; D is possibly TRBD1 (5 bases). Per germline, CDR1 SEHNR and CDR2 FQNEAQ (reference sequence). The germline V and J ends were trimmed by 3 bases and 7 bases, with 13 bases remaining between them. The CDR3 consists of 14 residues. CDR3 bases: TGTGCCAGCAGCTTGACCCAGGGTTCGAATGAGCAGTTCTTC. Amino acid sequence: CASSLTQGSNEQFF.

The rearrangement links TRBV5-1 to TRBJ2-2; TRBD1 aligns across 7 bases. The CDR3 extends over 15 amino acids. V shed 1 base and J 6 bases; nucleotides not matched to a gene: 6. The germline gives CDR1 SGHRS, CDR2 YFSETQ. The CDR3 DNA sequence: TGCGCCAGCAGCTTGCGGCAGGGGGTCGCCGGGGAGCTGTTTTTT. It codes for CASSLRQGVAGELFF.

CDR3 region: CASSTPPRGTVDETQYF. DNA of the CDR3: TGCGCCAGCAGCACCCCCCCTCGTGGAACAGTAGACGAGACCCAGTACTTC. The chain links TRBV4-1 to TRBJ2-5; D unclear. V was cut by 5 bases and J by 5 bases, with 24 bases left in between. The germline CDR1 and CDR2 sequences are MGHRA and YSYEKL. This CDR3 contains 17 residues.

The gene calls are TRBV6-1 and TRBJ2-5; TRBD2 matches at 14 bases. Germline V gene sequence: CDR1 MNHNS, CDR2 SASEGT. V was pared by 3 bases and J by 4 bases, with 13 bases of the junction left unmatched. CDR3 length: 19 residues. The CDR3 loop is CASSDEYPGLAGALETQYF. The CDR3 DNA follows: TGTGCCAGCAGTGACGAATACCCGGGACTAGCGGGAGCCCTAGAGACCCAGTACTTC.

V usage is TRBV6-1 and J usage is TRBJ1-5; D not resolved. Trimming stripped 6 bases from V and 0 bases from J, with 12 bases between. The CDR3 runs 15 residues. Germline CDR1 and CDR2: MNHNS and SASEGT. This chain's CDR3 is CASRRDINSNQPQHF. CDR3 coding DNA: TGTGCCAGCAGGAGAGACATTAATAGCAATCAGCCCCAGCATTTT.

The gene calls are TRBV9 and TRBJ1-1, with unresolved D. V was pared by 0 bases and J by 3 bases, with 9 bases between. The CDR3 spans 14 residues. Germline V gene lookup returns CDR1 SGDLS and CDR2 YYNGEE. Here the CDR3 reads CASSVGGSDTEAFF. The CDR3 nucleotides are TGTGCCAGCAGCGTAGGGGGTTCTGACACTGAAGCTTTCTTT. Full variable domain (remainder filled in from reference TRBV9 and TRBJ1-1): DSGVTQTPKHLITATGQRVTLRCSPRSGDLSVYWYQQSLDQGLQFLIQYYNGEERAKGNILERFSAQQFPDLHSELNLSSLELGDSALYFCASSVGGSDTEAFFGQGTRLTVV.

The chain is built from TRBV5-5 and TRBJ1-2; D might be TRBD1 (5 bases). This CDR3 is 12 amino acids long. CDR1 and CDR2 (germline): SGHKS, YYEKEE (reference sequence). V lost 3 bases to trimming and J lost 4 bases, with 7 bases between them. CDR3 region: CASSSGSYGYTF. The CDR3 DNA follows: TGTGCCAGCAGCTCAGGGTCCTATGGCTACACCTTC. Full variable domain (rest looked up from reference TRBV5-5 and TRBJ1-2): DAGVTQSPTHLIKTRGQQVTLRCSPISGHKSVSWYQQVLGQGPQFIFQYYEKEERGRGNFPDRFSARQFPNYSSELNVNALLLGDSALYLCASSSGSYGYTFGSGTRLTVV.

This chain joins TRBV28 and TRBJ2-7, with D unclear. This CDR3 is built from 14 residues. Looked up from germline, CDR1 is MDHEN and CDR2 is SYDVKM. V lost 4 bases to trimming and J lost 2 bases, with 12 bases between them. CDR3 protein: CASSSLDKTYEQYV. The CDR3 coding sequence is TGTGCCAGCAGTTCCCTAGACAAAACCTACGAGCAGTACGTC.

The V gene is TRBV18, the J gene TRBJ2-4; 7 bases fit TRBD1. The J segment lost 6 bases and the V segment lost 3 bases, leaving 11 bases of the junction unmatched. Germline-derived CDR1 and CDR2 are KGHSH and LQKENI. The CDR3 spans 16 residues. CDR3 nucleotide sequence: TGTGCCAGCTCACCGACCGGGACAGACTTTACAAACATTCAGTACTTC. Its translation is CASSPTGTDFTNIQYF. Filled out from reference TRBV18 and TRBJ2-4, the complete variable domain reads NAGVMQNPRHLVRRRGQEARLRCSPMKGHSHVYWYRQLPEEGLKFMVYLQKENIIDESGMPKERFSAEFPKEGPSILRIQQVVRGDSAAYFCASSPTGTDFTNIQYFGAGTRLSVL.

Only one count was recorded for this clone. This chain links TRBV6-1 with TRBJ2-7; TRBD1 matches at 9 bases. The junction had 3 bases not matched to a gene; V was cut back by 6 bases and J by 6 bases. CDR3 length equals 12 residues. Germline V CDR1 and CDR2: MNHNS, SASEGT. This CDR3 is CASRPTGGEQYV. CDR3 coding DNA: TGTGCCAGCAGACCGACAGGGGGCGAGCAGTACGTC.

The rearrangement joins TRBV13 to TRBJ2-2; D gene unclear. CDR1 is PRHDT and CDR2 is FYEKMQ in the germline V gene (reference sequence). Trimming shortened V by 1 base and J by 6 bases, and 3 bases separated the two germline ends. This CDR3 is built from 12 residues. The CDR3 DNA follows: TGTGCCAGCAGCTTAGAGGCCGGGGAGCTGTTTTTT. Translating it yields CASSLEAGELFF.

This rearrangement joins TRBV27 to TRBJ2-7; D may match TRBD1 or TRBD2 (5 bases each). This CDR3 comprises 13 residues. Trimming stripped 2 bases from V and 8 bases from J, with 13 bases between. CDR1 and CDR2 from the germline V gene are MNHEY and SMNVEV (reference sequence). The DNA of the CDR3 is TGTGCCAGCAGTTTACAGGGAGATACTCAGCAGTACTTC. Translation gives CASSLQGDTQQYF.

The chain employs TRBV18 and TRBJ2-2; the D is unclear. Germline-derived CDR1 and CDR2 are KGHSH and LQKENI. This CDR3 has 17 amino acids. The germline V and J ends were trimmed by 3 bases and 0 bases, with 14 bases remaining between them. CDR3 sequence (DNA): TGTGCCAGCTCACCGCCGGGCGGAGCTGCGAACACCGGGGAGCTGTTTTTT. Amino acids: CASSPPGGAANTGELFF.

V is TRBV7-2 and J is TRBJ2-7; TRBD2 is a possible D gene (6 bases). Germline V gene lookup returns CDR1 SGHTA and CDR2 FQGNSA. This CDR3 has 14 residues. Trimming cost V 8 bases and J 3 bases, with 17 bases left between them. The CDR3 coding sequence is TGTGCCAGCCGCCCAAATAGCGGCATCTACGAGCAGTACTTC. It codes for CASRPNSGIYEQYF.

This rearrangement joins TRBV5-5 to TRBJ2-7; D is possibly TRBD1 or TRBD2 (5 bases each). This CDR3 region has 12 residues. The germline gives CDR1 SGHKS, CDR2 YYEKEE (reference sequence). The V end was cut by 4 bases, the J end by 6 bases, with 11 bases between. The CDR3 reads CASSQGPTEQYF. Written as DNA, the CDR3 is TGTGCCAGCAGCCAGGGACCAACCGAGCAGTACTTC.

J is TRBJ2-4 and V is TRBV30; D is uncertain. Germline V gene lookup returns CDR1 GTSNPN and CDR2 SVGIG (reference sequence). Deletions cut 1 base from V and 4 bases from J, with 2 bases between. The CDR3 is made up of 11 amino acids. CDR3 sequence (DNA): TGTGCCTGGAGTGAGAAAAACATTCAGTACTTC. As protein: CAWSEKNIQYF.

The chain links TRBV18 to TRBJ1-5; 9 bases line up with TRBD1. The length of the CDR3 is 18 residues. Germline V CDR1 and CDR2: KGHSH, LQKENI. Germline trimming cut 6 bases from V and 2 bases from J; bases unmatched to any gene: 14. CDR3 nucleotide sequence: TGTGCCAGCTCCCTTAAGACCGGGACAGGGTCGGGCAATCAGCCCCAGCATTTT. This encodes CASSLKTGTGSGNQPQHF. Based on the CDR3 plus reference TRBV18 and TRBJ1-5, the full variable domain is NAGVMQNPRHLVRRRGQEARLRCSPMKGHSHVYWYRQLPEEGLKFMVYLQKENIIDESGMPKERFSAEFPKEGPSILRIQQVVRGDSAAYFCASSLKTGTGSGNQPQHFGDGTRLSIL.

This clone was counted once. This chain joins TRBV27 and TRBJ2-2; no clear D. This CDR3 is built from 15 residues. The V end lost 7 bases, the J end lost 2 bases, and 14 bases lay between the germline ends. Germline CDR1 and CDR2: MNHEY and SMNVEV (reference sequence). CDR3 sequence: CASTPLVENTGELFF. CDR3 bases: TGTGCCAGCACCCCATTAGTAGAAAACACCGGGGAGCTGTTTTTT.

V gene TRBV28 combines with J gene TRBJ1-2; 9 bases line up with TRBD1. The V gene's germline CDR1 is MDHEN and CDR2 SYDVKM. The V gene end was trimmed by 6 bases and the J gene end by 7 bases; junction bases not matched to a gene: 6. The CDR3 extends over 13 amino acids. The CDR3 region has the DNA TGTGCCAGCAGACTACAGGGGGCGGTTGGCTACACCTTC. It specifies CASRLQGAVGYTF.

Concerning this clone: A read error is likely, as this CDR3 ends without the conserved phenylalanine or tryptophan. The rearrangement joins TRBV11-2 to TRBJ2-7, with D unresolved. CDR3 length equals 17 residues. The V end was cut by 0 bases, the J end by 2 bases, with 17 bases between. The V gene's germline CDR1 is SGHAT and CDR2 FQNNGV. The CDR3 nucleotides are TGTGCCAGCAGCTTAGAAAGTTCTAGTGATGGTCCCTACGAGCAGTACCTC. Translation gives CASSLESSSDGPYEQYL.

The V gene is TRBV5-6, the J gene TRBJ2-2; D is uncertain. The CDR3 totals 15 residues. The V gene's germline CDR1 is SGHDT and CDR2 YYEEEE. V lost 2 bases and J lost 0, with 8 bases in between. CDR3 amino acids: CASSFSGTNTGELFF. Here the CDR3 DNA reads TGTGCCAGCAGCTTTTCTGGGACGAACACCGGGGAGCTGTTTTTT.